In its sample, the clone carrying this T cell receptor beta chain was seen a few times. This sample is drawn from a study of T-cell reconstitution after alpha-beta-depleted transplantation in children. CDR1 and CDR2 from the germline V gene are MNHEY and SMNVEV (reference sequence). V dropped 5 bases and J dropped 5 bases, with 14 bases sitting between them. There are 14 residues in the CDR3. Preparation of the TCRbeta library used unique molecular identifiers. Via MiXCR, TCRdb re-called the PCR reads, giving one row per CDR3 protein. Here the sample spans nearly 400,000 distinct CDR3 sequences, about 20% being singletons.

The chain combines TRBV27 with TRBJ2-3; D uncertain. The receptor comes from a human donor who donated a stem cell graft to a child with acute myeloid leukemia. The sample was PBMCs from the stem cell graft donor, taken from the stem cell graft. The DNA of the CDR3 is TGTGCCAGCAGTCCTCTTACGTCCGGAGATACGCAGTATTTT. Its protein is CASSPLTSGDTQYF.